This T cell receptor beta chain is from a study of T cell changes during pregnancy in multiple sclerosis. Measured with immunoSEQ multiplex PCR; TCRdb has only the in-frame clones, and not every one. The repertoire consists of roughly 58,000 clones, with roughly 90% occurring once and the leading ten covering approximately 0.15%. Trimming cost V 5 bases and J 2 bases; bases outside gene matches: 8. Germline assignment: CDR1 SEHNR and CDR2 FQNEAQ (reference sequence). This CDR3 has 15 amino acids. The clonotype comes from a female donor in good health, enrolled as a control in a pregnancy study. The sequencing used CD4+ T cells from peripheral blood mononuclear cells, collected after pregnancy. J is TRBJ2-5 and V is TRBV7-9, with 7 bases matching TRBD1. DNA of the CDR3: TGTGCCAGCAGCCTCGGACAGGTCGATCAAGAGACCCAGTACTTC. Translating it yields CASSLGQVDQETQYF.